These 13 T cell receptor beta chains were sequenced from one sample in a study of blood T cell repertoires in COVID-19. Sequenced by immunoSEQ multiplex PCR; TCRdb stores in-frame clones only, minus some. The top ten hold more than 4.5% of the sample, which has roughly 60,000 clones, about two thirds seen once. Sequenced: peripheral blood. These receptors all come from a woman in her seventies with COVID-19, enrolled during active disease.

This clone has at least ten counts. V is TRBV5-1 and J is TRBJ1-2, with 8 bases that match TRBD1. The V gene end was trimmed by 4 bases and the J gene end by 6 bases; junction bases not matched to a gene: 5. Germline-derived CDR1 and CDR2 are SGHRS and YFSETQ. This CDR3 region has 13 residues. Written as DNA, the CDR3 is TGCGCCAGCAGCCGCGGGACAGGAGATGGCTACACCTTC. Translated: CASSRGTGDGYTF.

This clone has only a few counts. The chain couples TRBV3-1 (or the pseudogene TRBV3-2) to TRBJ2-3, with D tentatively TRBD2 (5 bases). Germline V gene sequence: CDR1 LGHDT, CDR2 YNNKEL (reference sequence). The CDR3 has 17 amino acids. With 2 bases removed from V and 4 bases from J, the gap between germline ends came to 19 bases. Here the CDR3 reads CASSQFKLSMRADTQYF. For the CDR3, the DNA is TGTGCCAGCAGCCAATTTAAACTTTCGATGAGGGCAGATACGCAGTATTTT.

In nucleotides, the CDR3 is TGTGCCAGCAGCCAAGATTTGTTTTATCTGTTGAGGGACAGCGCGTCCTACGAGCAGTACTTC. Translating it yields CASSQDLFYLLRDSASYEQYF. This sequence joins TRBV14 and TRBJ2-7, with 7 bases identical to TRBD1. The V gene end was trimmed by 0 bases and the J gene end by 1 base; junction bases not matched to a gene: 21. In germline, CDR1 is SGHDN, CDR2 FVKESK. CDR3 size: 21 residues.

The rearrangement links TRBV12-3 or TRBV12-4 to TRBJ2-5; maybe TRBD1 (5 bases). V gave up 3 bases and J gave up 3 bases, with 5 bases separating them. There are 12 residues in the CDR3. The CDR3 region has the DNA TGTGCCAGCAGTTTGACAGAAGAGACCCAGTACTTC. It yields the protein CASSLTEETQYF.

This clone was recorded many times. The CDR3 DNA reads as TGTGCCAGCTCCTCAGGGGGAAAGAACACTGAAGCTTTCTTT. As protein: CASSSGGKNTEAFF. The chain employs TRBV18 and TRBJ1-1, with 7 bases lining up with TRBD1. Trimming removed 6 bases from V and 1 base from J; junction bases left unmatched: 5. Germline assignment: CDR1 KGHSH and CDR2 LQKENI. This CDR3 is built from 14 residues.

CDR3 amino acids: CASSLDRGYEQYF. The DNA for the CDR3 is TGTGCCAGCAGCTTGGACAGGGGGTACGAGCAGTACTTC. This chain connects TRBV5-4 to TRBJ2-7, with 8 bases that match TRBD1. The germline gives CDR1 SGHNT, CDR2 YYREEE (reference sequence). After removal of 0 bases from V and 4 bases from J, the junction contained 0 bases not matched to a gene. CDR3 size: 13 residues.

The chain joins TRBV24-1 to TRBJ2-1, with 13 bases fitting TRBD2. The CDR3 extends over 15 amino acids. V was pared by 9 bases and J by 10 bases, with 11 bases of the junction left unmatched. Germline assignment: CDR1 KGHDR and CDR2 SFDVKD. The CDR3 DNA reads TGTGCCACCGAGAGAACTAGCGGGAGGGCGCGGGAGCAGTTCTTC. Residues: CATERTSGRAREQFF.

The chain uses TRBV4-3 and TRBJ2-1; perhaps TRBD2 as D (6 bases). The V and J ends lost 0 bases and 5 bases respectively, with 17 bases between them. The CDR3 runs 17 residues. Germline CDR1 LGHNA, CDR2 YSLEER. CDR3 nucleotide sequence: TGCGCCAGCAGCCAAGATCTAACCCGCGGGATTCACAATGAGCAGTTCTTC. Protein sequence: CASSQDLTRGIHNEQFF.

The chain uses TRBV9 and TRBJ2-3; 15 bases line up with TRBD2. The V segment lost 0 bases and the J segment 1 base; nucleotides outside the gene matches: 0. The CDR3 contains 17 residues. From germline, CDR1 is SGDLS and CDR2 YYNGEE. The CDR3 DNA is TGTGCCAGCAGCGTAGGGACTAGCGGGAGGGGCACAGATACGCAGTATTTT. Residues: CASSVGTSGRGTDTQYF.

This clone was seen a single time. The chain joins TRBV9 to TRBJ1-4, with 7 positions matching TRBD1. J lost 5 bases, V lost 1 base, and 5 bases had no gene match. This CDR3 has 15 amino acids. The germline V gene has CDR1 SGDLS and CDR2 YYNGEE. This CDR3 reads CASSVNTGENEKLFF. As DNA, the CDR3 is TGTGCCAGCAGCGTAAACACAGGGGAGAATGAAAAACTGTTTTTT.

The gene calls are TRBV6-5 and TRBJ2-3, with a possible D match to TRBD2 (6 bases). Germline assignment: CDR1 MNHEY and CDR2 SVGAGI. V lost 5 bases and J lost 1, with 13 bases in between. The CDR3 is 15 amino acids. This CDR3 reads CASSRAGAGTDTQYF. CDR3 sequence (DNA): TGTGCCAGCAGTCGAGCGGGCGCTGGCACAGATACGCAGTATTTT.

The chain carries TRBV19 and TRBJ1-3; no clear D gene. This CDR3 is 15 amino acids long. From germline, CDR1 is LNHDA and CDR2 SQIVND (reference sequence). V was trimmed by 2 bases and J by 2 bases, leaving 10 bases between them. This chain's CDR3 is CASSIYPGTGNTIYF. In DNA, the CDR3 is TGTGCCAGTAGTATATATCCGGGAACTGGAAACACCATATATTTT.

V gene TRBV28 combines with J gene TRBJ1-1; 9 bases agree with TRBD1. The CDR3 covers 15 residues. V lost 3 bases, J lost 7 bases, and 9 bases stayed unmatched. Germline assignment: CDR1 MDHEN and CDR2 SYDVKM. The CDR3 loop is CASSFWGQGTGEAFF. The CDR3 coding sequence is TGTGCCAGCAGTTTTTGGGGACAGGGAACAGGTGAAGCTTTCTTT.